What follows are 21 T cell receptor beta chains derived from one specimen sequenced in a study of cytomegalovirus exposure and HLA in healthy donors. Vbeta (60) and Jbeta (13) primers were used in the PCR. Assay used: immunoSEQ multiplex PCR; TCRdb lists only in-frame clones, some missing. The data contain around 100,000 clones, approximately 80% of them singletons. Sequenced: PBMCs. The source is a woman in her 30s in good health and CMV-seropositive.

The chain employs TRBV14 and TRBJ1-2, with D maybe TRBD1 (5 bases). Germline CDR1 SGHDN, CDR2 FVKESK. This CDR3 region has 13 residues. Trimming removed 4 bases at V and 11 bases at J, with 17 bases between. CDR3 in DNA: TGTGCCAGCAGCCCGCAGGGTCCCCCAGTGTACACCTTC. It specifies CASSPQGPPVYTF.

This clone has a single count. The V and J genes are TRBV6-1 and TRBJ2-6; no clear D gene. CDR3 length: 13 residues. Germline V gene lookup returns CDR1 MNHNS and CDR2 SASEGT. Trimming left V 6 bases short and J 0 bases short, with 3 bases between. The CDR3: CASRLSGANVLTF. CDR3 sequence (DNA): TGTGCCAGCAGACTCTCTGGGGCCAACGTCCTGACTTTC.

The sample holds one count of this clone. This chain uses TRBV10-3 with TRBJ1-5, with TRBD1 matching over 8 bases. The CDR3 spans 15 residues. Germline CDR1 reads ENHRY; CDR2 reads SYGVKD. J lost 5 bases, V lost 6 bases, and 9 bases had no gene match. DNA for the CDR3: TGTGCCATCAGGAACGAAGGACAGGGCTATCAGCCCCAGCATTTT. Amino acids: CAIRNEGQGYQPQHF.

J is TRBJ1-5 and V is TRBV7-8; TRBD1 agrees at 7 bases. CDR1 SGHVS and CDR2 FQNEAQ come from the germline V gene. This CDR3 spans 13 amino acids. The trim removed 5 bases at V and 7 bases at J, leaving 5 bases unmatched. As DNA, the CDR3 is TGTGCCAGCAGCAACGACAGGGCACAGCCCCAGCATTTT. Its protein product is CASSNDRAQPQHF.

The chain has TRBV19 and TRBJ1-2, with 9 bases identical to TRBD1. Per germline, CDR1 LNHDA and CDR2 SQIVND (reference sequence). The CDR3 has 14 amino acids. The junction had 4 bases not matched to a gene; V was cut back by 7 bases and J by 1 base. The CDR3 DNA is TGTGCCAGTATTACAGGGGGCCTTAACTATGGCTACACCTTC. Translating it yields CASITGGLNYGYTF.

The gene calls are TRBV9 and TRBJ2-7; 8 nucleotides line up with TRBD2. The germline CDR1 and CDR2 sequences are SGDLS and YYNGEE. This CDR3 comprises 16 residues. With V trimmed by 4 bases and J by 0 bases, 9 bases remained unmatched. The CDR3 loop reads CASSSGGGGSSYEQYF. CDR3 sequence (DNA): TGTGCCAGCAGCTCCGGGGGGGGCGGGAGCTCCTACGAGCAGTACTTC.

The genes are TRBV5-5 and TRBJ1-4, with a tentative D call TRBD1 (5 bases). Deletions cut 4 bases from V and 8 bases from J, with 18 bases between. CDR1 SGHKS and CDR2 YYEKEE come from the germline V gene (reference sequence). This CDR3 is 15 amino acids long. The CDR3 sequence is CASSPDVGLREKLFF. The CDR3 DNA sequence: TGTGCCAGCAGCCCGGACGTGGGGCTAAGGGAAAAACTGTTTTTT.

There are a few counts of this clone. The V call is TRBV5-4, the J call TRBJ2-6; 8 bases are shared with TRBD1. The germline gives CDR1 SGHNT, CDR2 YYREEE (reference sequence). V was pared by 10 bases and J by 1 base, with 4 bases of the junction left unmatched. This CDR3 is 14 amino acids long. This CDR3 is CASGGWSGANVLTF. Here the CDR3 DNA reads TGTGCCTCAGGGGGCTGGTCTGGGGCCAACGTCCTGACTTTC.

This chain uses TRBV6-5 with TRBJ1-1; D gene uncertain. The CDR3 extends over 14 amino acids. CDR1 and CDR2 (germline): MNHEY, SVGAGI. Trimming shortened V by 2 bases and J by 1 base, and 8 bases separated the two germline ends. CDR3: CASSYVSRNTEAFF. For the CDR3, the DNA is TGTGCCAGCAGTTACGTAAGCCGGAACACTGAAGCTTTCTTT.

This clone was counted a single time. The J gene is TRBJ2-3, the V gene TRBV7-3; 9 bases map to TRBD2. This CDR3 region has 16 residues. Germline CDR1 is SGHTA and CDR2 is FQGTGA. With V trimmed by 2 bases and J by 0 bases, 3 bases remained unmatched. CDR3 sequence: CASSLGAGGSTDTQYF. CDR3 sequence (DNA): TGTGCCAGCAGCTTAGGTGCGGGAGGGAGCACAGATACGCAGTATTTT. Looking up the rest from reference TRBV7-3 and TRBJ2-3 gives the full variable domain: GAGVSQTPSNKVTEKGKYVELRCDPISGHTALYWYRQSLGQGPEFLIYFQGTGAADDSGLPNDRFFAVRPEGSVSTLKIQRTERGDSAVYLCASSLGAGGSTDTQYFGPGTRLTVL.

The V gene is TRBV6-1, the J gene TRBJ1-2; D unresolved. Germline assignment: CDR1 MNHNS and CDR2 SASEGT. This CDR3 has 15 residues. Trimming removed 0 bases from V and 8 bases from J, with 16 bases in between. CDR3 loop: CASSEASGPRGGYTF. DNA of the CDR3: TGTGCCAGCAGTGAAGCCTCAGGCCCACGGGGAGGCTACACCTTC.

The chain uses TRBV10-3 and TRBJ1-2; no clear D. V shed 3 bases and J shed 8 bases, with 7 bases lying between them. The CDR3 extends over 11 amino acids. Germline V gene sequence: CDR1 ENHRY, CDR2 SYGVKD. The CDR3 sequence is CAISDVRGYTF. In nucleotides, the CDR3 is TGTGCCATCAGTGATGTCCGGGGCTACACCTTC.

The chain carries TRBV18 and TRBJ1-4; 9 positions match TRBD1. Trimming removed 6 bases from V and 5 bases from J; junction bases left unmatched: 10. Looked up from germline, CDR1 is KGHSH and CDR2 is LQKENI. The CDR3 runs 16 residues. CDR3 region: CASSREPGQGNEKLFF. The CDR3 region has the DNA TGTGCCAGCTCCCGCGAACCGGGACAGGGAAATGAAAAACTGTTTTTT.

Only a few counts were recorded for this clone. This chain connects TRBV30 to TRBJ1-4, with D perhaps matching TRBD1 (6 bases). V was cut by 5 bases and J by 7 bases, with 14 bases left in between. The CDR3 has 13 amino acids. The germline CDR1 and CDR2 sequences are GTSNPN and SVGIG (reference sequence). CDR3 sequence: CAWVDRFSEKLFF. The CDR3 coding sequence is TGTGCCTGGGTCGACAGGTTCTCTGAAAAACTGTTTTTT. The whole variable domain, remainder taken from reference TRBV30 and TRBJ1-4, is SQTIHQWPATLVQPVGSPLSLECTVEGTSNPNLYWYRQAAGRGLQLLFYSVGIGQISSEVPQNLSASRPQDRQFILSSKKLLLSDSGFYLCAWVDRFSEKLFFGSGTQLSVL.

V gene TRBV11-3 combines with J gene TRBJ2-7, with 7 bases fitting TRBD2. The germline V gene has CDR1 SGHNT and CDR2 YENEEA. The CDR3 has 16 amino acids. The trim removed 6 bases at V and 2 bases at J, leaving 13 bases unmatched. The CDR3 spells CASSPDLERGPYEQYF. The DNA of the CDR3 is TGTGCCAGCAGTCCCGACCTAGAGCGGGGCCCCTACGAGCAGTACTTC. Together with reference TRBV11-3 and TRBJ2-7, the CDR3 gives the full variable domain: EAGVVQSPRYKIIEKKQPVAFWCNPISGHNTLYWYLQNLGQGPELLIRYENEEAVDDSQLPKDRFSAERLKGVDSTLKIQPAELGDSAVYLCASSPDLERGPYEQYFGPGTRLTVT.

The genes are TRBV29-1 and TRBJ2-5, with D possibly being TRBD2 (5 bases). This CDR3 is built from 16 residues. V lost 4 bases and J 5 bases, leaving 23 bases between the germline ends. The germline CDR1 and CDR2 sequences are SQVTM and ANQGSEA. The CDR3 reads CSVGTQATLPGETQYF. In nucleotides, the CDR3 is TGCAGCGTTGGGACTCAAGCAACACTCCCCGGGGAGACCCAGTACTTC. The whole variable domain, remainder taken from reference TRBV29-1 and TRBJ2-5, is SAVISQKPSRDICQRGTSLTIQCQVDSQVTMMFWYRQQPGQSLTLIATANQGSEATYESGFVIDKFPISRPNLTFSTLTVSNMSPEDSSIYLCSVGTQATLPGETQYFGPGTRLLVL.

The chain is built from TRBV10-2 and TRBJ2-3; a possible D gene is TRBD2 (6 bases). The CDR3 consists of 15 residues. V lost 3 bases to trimming and J lost 3 bases, with 13 bases between them. Germline values: CDR1 WSHSY, CDR2 SAAADI. The chain's CDR3 is CASSEVGGSTDTQYF. CDR3 nucleotide sequence: TGCGCCAGCAGTGAAGTGGGAGGAAGTACAGATACGCAGTATTTT.

The CDR3 here is CASNLDRSNTEAFF. The CDR3 DNA is TGTGCCAGCAATCTTGACAGGTCCAACACTGAAGCTTTCTTT. The genes are TRBV2 and TRBJ1-1, with D perhaps TRBD1 (6 bases). Germline values: CDR1 SNHLY, CDR2 FYNNEI. The CDR3 has 14 amino acids. V was pared by 7 bases and J by 2 bases, with 14 bases between.

The J gene is TRBJ1-1, the V gene TRBV7-2; a weak D match, TRBD1 (5 bases). CDR1 is SGHTA, CDR2 FQGNSA, per germline. The V end lost 5 bases, the J end lost 0 bases, and 13 bases lay between the germline ends. The CDR3 is made up of 15 amino acids. CDR3 amino acids: CASSPSGTVNTEAFF. In nucleotides, the CDR3 is TGTGCCAGCAGCCCTAGCGGGACGGTGAACACTGAAGCTTTCTTT.

The chain has TRBV14 and TRBJ2-5; D is possibly TRBD1 (5 bases). The CDR3 runs 16 residues. Germline assignment: CDR1 SGHDN and CDR2 FVKESK. V lost 4 bases to trimming and J lost 2 bases, with 17 bases between them. The CDR3 DNA is TGTGCCAGCAGCCCATTTCGAGACAGATCGCAAGAGACCCAGTACTTC. Translating it yields CASSPFRDRSQETQYF.

This clone appeared once. The chain couples TRBV27 to TRBJ2-7; 9 nucleotides match TRBD1. Trimming at V came to 6 bases and at J to 2 bases, leaving 5 bases not matched to a gene. The germline gives CDR1 MNHEY, CDR2 SMNVEV (reference sequence). CDR3 length: 14 amino acids. The CDR3 region has the DNA TGTGCCAGCAGGGGACAGGGTCTGACCTACGAGCAGTACTTC. Protein: CASRGQGLTYEQYF.